This T cell receptor (beta chain) was identified during a study of spatial heterogeneity in lung cancer (dated by TCRdb to about 2019). General notes on the study: Beta-chain transcripts were consistently detected in greater numbers than alpha-chain transcripts, which likely reflects a higher abundance of beta-chain transcripts. Nonsynonymous mutation counts, determined by whole-exome sequencing of tumor tissue, were related to TCR repertoire features. In tumor regions, TCR transcript counts showed a strong correlation with a T cell transcriptional module score derived from matched bulk RNA-seq. In the raw uncorrected reads, each unique combination of TCR and UMI appeared more than ten times on average. At surgery, around 200 tumor regions, fewer than 85 matched nontumor lung samples and 56 PBMC samples were TCR-sequenced for both alpha and beta chains. TCR alpha and beta repertoires were quantitatively compared across multiple tumor regions, matched nontumor lung and blood in non-small cell lung cancer. Here is what the overall study found, with its caveats: A correlation was observed between the number of expanded intratumoral alpha and beta TCRs and the tumor nonsynonymous mutation count. Estimated TCR-seq coverage of tumor T cells was only roughly 7% for alpha chains and roughly 13% for beta chains. Additional single-cell paired TCR alpha and beta sequencing was considered necessary to confirm, at a functional level, the hypothesis that regional TCRs recognize regional mutations. The count of ubiquitous expanded TCRs correlated with the count of ubiquitous nonsynonymous mutations, and the count of regional expanded TCRs correlated with the count of regional nonsynonymous mutations.

The junction carries 15 bases between V and J, which are trimmed by 6 bases and 1 base respectively. Reading from cysteine to phenylalanine, the CDR3 counts 15 amino acids. Just CDR3 DNA is preserved here, 45 bases in frame from base 1. As encoded in the germline V gene, CDR1 is ENHRY while CDR2 is SYGVKD. This sample's time point label indicates: sample taken at primary tumor resection. Donors were around 71 patients with early-stage, untreated non-small cell lung cancer from the lung TRACERx cohort. For TCR sequencing, whole RNA was extracted from tumor and nontumor lung tissue, or from cryopreserved PBMC samples, and no cell sorting was done. A patient was chosen for TCR sequencing only when enough RNA was available from at least two tumor regions. Tumor and adjacent nontumor lung specimens were reviewed by a lung pathologist before selection. This clonotype qualifies as medium-sized (0.01 to 0.1%). It has no known antigen specificity. The sample holds no much larger clone one base away, and base qualities are not on file.

Receptors were amplified or captured by 5' RACE. Sequencing took place on a NextSeq 500. The TCR library protocol attached a unique molecular identifier to each TCR cDNA molecule to allow correction of PCR and sequencing errors. The published analysis was carried out like this. Decombinator tools were used for TCR identification, UMI-based error correction and CDR3 extraction. TCRs above a frequency of 2 per 1,000, corresponding to the top 1% of the tumor frequency distribution, were defined as expanded. Expanded tumor TCRs were classed as regional if statistically deemed absent (corrected P<0.05) from at least one tumor region, otherwise ubiquitous. Each repertoire was subsampled 100 times to 5,000 TCRs, after which Renyi diversity was computed with the R vegan package. CDR3 similarity networks were built from amino acid triplet string-kernel similarity, connecting CDR3s with pairwise similarity above 0.82. Clones were called with MiXCR by TCRdb after fastp trimmed the public reads at Q25, and only in-frame beta chains were retained. A single entry per CDR3 protein holds the most common genes and DNA from its merged rows. Here the V and J calls rest on TCRdb's processing, not on the authors' analysis. Recorded for this sample are 2,700 or so distinct CDR3 sequences; under 7% of them occurred a single time. Jointly, the top ten make up 15% to 20% of the sample.

The specimen comprised lung tumor tissue, sampled at surgery. Recombination joined TRBV10-3 with TRBJ1-1, with no confident D gene call. The TCR originated in a male donor with early-stage non-small cell lung cancer. The CDR3 region has the sequence CAISRTAEANTEAFF. In nucleotides, the sequence is TGTGCCATCAGCAGGACGGCCGAAGCGAACACTGAAGCTTTCTTT.